This T cell receptor beta chain was sequenced for a study of T cell responses to AZD1222 COVID-19 vaccine. Data came from immunoSEQ multiplex PCR; TCRdb stores just in-frame clones and leaves some out. The data show some 89,000 clones, roughly 90% seen once. Trimming pared 5 bases from V and 3 bases from J, leaving 14 bases between. Germline V CDR1 and CDR2: SGHVS, FNYEAQ. This CDR3 has 15 amino acids. The chain recombines TRBV7-6 with TRBJ1-3, with D perhaps TRBD1 (6 bases). This specimen consisted of peripheral blood, obtained on day 0 of AZD1222 vaccination. The receptor was isolated from an adult in good health. CDR3 DNA: TGTGCCAGCAGCGCACAGGGAGTGGTTGGAAACACCATATATTTT. Its translation: CASSAQGVVGNTIYF.